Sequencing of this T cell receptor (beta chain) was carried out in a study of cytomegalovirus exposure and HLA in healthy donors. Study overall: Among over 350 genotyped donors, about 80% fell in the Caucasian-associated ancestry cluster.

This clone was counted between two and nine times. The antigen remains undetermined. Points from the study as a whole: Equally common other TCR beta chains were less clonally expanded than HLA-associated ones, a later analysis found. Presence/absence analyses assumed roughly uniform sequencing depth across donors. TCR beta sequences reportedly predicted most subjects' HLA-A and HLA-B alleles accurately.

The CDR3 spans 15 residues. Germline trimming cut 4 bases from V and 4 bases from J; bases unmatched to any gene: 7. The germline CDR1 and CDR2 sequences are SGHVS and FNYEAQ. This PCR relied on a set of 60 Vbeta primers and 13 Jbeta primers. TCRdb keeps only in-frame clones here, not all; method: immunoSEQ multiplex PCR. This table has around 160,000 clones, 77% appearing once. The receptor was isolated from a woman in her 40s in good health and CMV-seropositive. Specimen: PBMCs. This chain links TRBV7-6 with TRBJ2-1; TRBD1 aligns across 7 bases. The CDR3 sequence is CASSSGGALYNEQFF. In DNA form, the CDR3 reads TGTGCCAGCAGCTCAGGGGGTGCGCTATACAATGAGCAGTTCTTC.